The source of this TCR beta chain is a study of early T cells in non-severe SARS-CoV-2 infection. Study-level information: From unsorted whole blood, bulk RNA was sequenced, and the chains remained unpaired.

This clonotype showed up just a few times. TCRdb recomputed calls from the 5' RACE reads with MiXCR, one row per CDR3 protein. The data contain about 80,000 distinct CDR3 sequences, roughly 5.7% of them singletons. The sample consisted of whole blood. The origin of this receptor is an adult who was a healthcare worker with PCR-confirmed SARS-CoV-2 infection or an uninfected control (not recorded which).

The CDR3 here is CSSWWETQYF. DNA for the CDR3: TGCTCTTCTTGGTGGGAGACCCAGTACTTC. The V gene is TRBV29-1, the J gene TRBJ2-5; the D is unclear. The CDR3 is 10 residues long. Germline assignment: CDR1 SQVTM and CDR2 ANQGSEA.